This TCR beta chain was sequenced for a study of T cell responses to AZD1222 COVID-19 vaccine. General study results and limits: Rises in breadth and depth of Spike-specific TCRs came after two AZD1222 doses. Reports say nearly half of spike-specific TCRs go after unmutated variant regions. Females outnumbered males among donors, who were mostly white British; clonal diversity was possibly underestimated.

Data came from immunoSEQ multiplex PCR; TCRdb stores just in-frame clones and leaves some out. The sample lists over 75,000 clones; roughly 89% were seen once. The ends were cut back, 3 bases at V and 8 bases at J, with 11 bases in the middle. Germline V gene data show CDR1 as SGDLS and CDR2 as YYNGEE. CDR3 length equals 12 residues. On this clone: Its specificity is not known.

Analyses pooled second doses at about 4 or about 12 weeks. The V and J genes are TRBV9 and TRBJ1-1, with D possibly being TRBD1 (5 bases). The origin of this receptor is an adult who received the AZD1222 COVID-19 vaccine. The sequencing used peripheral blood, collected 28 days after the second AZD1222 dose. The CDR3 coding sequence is TGTGCCAGCAGCGATCAGGGCCCCGAAGCTTTCTTT. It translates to CASSDQGPEAFF.